The 25 T cell receptor beta chains reported below all come from one sample, sequenced in a study of T cells expressing NK-cell markers. Following a re-call of the 5' RACE reads, TCRdb has one entry per CDR3 protein and lacks DNA. Its clone listing holds about 260,000 distinct CDR3 sequences. Sample: blood T cells: a sorted CD56 or NKG2C T cell subset, CD4+ or CD8+ T cells, or bulk PBMC T cells (not recorded which). The source of these receptors is a woman aged 18 to 75 in good health.

This chain links TRBV4-3 with TRBJ2-3; TCRdb calls TRBD1, which cannot be checked without DNA. From germline, CDR1 is LGHNA and CDR2 YSLEER. The CDR3 loop spans 17 amino acids. The CDR3 here is CASSQRGVAGPTDTQYF.

This chain joins TRBV12-3 or TRBV12-4 and TRBJ2-5; TCRdb lists TRBD1, though no DNA is available to test this call. The CDR3 consists of 15 residues. This chain's CDR3 is CASSPGTGRQETQYF.

The V and J genes are TRBV19 and TRBJ2-3; TCRdb selects TRBD2, and the lack of DNA leaves this call unchecked. The germline gives CDR1 LNHDA, CDR2 SQIVND (reference sequence). The length of the CDR3 is 14 residues. This CDR3 reads CASSPYAEADTQYF.

V and J are TRBV20-1 and TRBJ2-1; as DNA is missing, the TRBD2 call by TCRdb cannot be tested. The CDR3 has 15 amino acids. Germline CDR1 is DFQATT and CDR2 is SNEGSKA (reference sequence). The CDR3 is CSAMSPGGPYNEQFF.

The CDR3 loop is CASSLVSFSGNTIYF. The V call is TRBV7-2, the J call TRBJ1-3. This CDR3 region has 15 residues. From germline, CDR1 is SGHTA and CDR2 FQGNSA.

This CDR3 is CSVGGRLNTEAFF. The rearrangement uses TRBV29-1 and TRBJ1-1. The CDR3 length is 13 residues. Germline lookup yields CDR1 SQVTM and CDR2 ANQGSEA. The full variable domain, its missing parts supplied by reference TRBV29-1 and TRBJ1-1, is SAVISQKPSRDICQRGTSLTIQCQVDSQVTMMFWYRQQPGQSLTLIATANQGSEATYESGFVIDKFPISRPNLTFSTLTVSNMSPEDSSIYLCSVGGRLNTEAFFGQGTRLTVV.

The chain uses TRBV7-6 and TRBJ2-1; the TRBD2 assignment by TCRdb is unverifiable without DNA. The CDR3 sequence is 13 residues long. CDR1 SGHVS and CDR2 FNYEAQ come from the germline V gene. CDR3 sequence: CASSPGLALGQFF. Drawing the rest from reference TRBV7-6 and TRBJ2-1, the complete variable domain is GAGVSQSPRYKVTKRGQDVALRCDPISGHVSLYWYRQALGQGPEFLTYFNYEAQQDKSGLPNDRFSAERPEGSISTLTIQRTEQRDSAMYRCASSPGLALGQFFGPGTRLTVL.

This rearrangement joins TRBV18 to TRBJ1-5. CDR1 and CDR2 from the germline V gene are KGHSH and LQKENI. The CDR3 has 13 amino acids. This chain's CDR3 is CASSPGVDQPQHF.

The J gene is TRBJ1-1, the V gene TRBV20-1; as DNA is missing, the TRBD1 call by TCRdb cannot be tested. Germline V lookup: CDR1 DFQATT, CDR2 SNEGSKA (reference sequence). There are 15 residues in the CDR3. CDR3 loop: CSASRRTPMNTEAFF.

The V gene is TRBV14, the J gene TRBJ2-1; there is no DNA to check the TCRdb D call of TRBD2. The CDR3 runs to 19 residues. From germline, CDR1 is SGHDN and CDR2 FVKESK. CDR3 in amino acids: CASSQDSIGASATYNEQFF.

The rearrangement joins TRBV18 to TRBJ2-3; TCRdb lists TRBD2, though no DNA is available to test this call. The CDR3 is 12 residues long. Looked up from germline, CDR1 is KGHSH and CDR2 is LQKENI. The CDR3 reads CASSPAPDTQYF. The entire variable domain, with the rest obtained from reference TRBV18 and TRBJ2-3, is as follows: NAGVMQNPRHLVRRRGQEARLRCSPMKGHSHVYWYRQLPEEGLKFMVYLQKENIIDESGMPKERFSAEFPKEGPSILRIQQVVRGDSAAYFCASSPAPDTQYFGPGTRLTVL.

The CDR3 sequence is CASSYSPWEQFF. The chain couples TRBV6-2 or TRBV6-3 to TRBJ2-1. Germline assignment: CDR1 MNHEY and CDR2 SVGEGT. This CDR3 comprises 12 residues.

The J gene is TRBJ2-5, the V gene TRBV11-2; TCRdb outputs TRBD1, but without DNA this stays unchecked. Germline CDR1 reads SGHAT; CDR2 reads FQNNGV. This CDR3 is 16 amino acids long. This chain's CDR3 is CASSFGRGDYWETQYF.

The V and J genes are TRBV12-3 or TRBV12-4 and TRBJ2-2; TCRdb returns TRBD1, unconfirmable since there is no DNA. The CDR3 covers 12 residues. This CDR3 is CASSPGTGELFF.

The chain uses TRBV12-3 or TRBV12-4 and TRBJ2-3; absent DNA, TCRdb's TRBD2 call cannot be checked. This CDR3 spans 15 amino acids. This CDR3 reads CASSLRVSGTDTQYF.

The chain combines TRBV27 with TRBJ1-2. Germline values: CDR1 MNHEY, CDR2 SMNVEV (reference sequence). The CDR3 extends over 15 amino acids. CDR3 sequence: CASSSQTTARGGYTF.

The CDR3 protein is CASSLTSTGAPVPFF. This chain uses TRBV7-9 with TRBJ1-1; TCRdb picks TRBD1, but there is no DNA to check that call. CDR1 and CDR2 from the germline V gene are SEHNR and FQNEAQ (reference sequence). The CDR3 has 15 amino acids. The complete variable domain, with remaining parts taken from reference TRBV7-9 and TRBJ1-1, reads DTGVSQNPRHKITKRGQNVTFRCDPISEHNRLYWYRQTLGQGPEFLTYFQNEAQLEKSRLLSDRFSAERPKGSFSTLEIQRTEQGDSAMYLCASSLTSTGAPVPFFGQGTRLTVV.

J is TRBJ2-7 and V is TRBV7-2; TCRdb designates TRBD1, a call that cannot be tested without DNA. Germline CDR1 reads SGHTA; CDR2 reads FQGNSA. The CDR3 is 13 amino acids. The CDR3 protein is CASSWGNAYEQYF.

The J gene is TRBJ2-1, the V gene TRBV29-1; TCRdb's assignment of TRBD1 cannot be checked, as there is no DNA. Germline assignment: CDR1 SQVTM and CDR2 ANQGSEA. The CDR3 covers 15 residues. The CDR3 is CSASHQDRGRNEQFF.

V and J are TRBV14 and TRBJ2-1; there is no DNA to check the TCRdb D call of TRBD1. Germline CDR1 SGHDN, CDR2 FVKESK. CDR3 length: 13 amino acids. The chain's CDR3 is CASSLTTDLEQFF.

This rearrangement joins TRBV6-5 to TRBJ1-4; the D call from TCRdb, TRBD1, cannot be confirmed without DNA. This CDR3 contains 14 residues. Per germline, CDR1 MNHEY and CDR2 SVGAGI. CDR3: CASSSGRYNEKLFF.

V and J are TRBV4-2 and TRBJ1-1. Germline V gene sequence: CDR1 LGHNA, CDR2 YNFKEQ. The CDR3 is made up of 14 amino acids. The CDR3 sequence: CASSQDPLNTEAFF.

J is TRBJ2-3 and V is TRBV11-3. CDR3 length: 16 amino acids. The germline V gene encodes CDR1 SGHNT and CDR2 YENEEA. The CDR3 region is CASSLGGALSTDTQYF. The entire variable domain, with the rest obtained from reference TRBV11-3 and TRBJ2-3, is as follows: EAGVVQSPRYKIIEKKQPVAFWCNPISGHNTLYWYLQNLGQGPELLIRYENEEAVDDSQLPKDRFSAERLKGVDSTLKIQPAELGDSAVYLCASSLGGALSTDTQYFGPGTRLTVL.

V gene TRBV20-1 combines with J gene TRBJ2-1; TCRdb's D call of TRBD2 is untestable without DNA. The CDR3 is 14 amino acids. Germline V lookup: CDR1 DFQATT, CDR2 SNEGSKA (reference sequence). The CDR3 reads CSAAPQRGGNEQFF.

The rearrangement links TRBV10-3 to TRBJ2-3; TCRdb selects TRBD2, and the lack of DNA leaves this call unchecked. This CDR3 comprises 18 residues. The germline CDR1 and CDR2 sequences are ENHRY and SYGVKD. The CDR3 is CAISEPGTSGTRTDTQYF.